Presented here are 15 T cell receptor beta chains from one specimen sequenced in a study of neurological immune-mediated disorders. TCRdb itself ran the 5' RACE reads through MiXCR, one entry per CDR3 protein. The sample shows 50,000 to 70,000 distinct CDR3 sequences, under 3% of them seen only once. The sequencing sample was made of PBMCs. The receptors shown here come from a man aged 50-59 years with multiple sclerosis.

This clonotype has ten or more counts. The CDR3 sequence is CASSRIAGPGELFF. CDR3 sequence (DNA): TGTGCCAGCAGTCGAATAGCGGGCCCCGGGGAGCTGTTTTTT. The V and J genes are TRBV7-9 and TRBJ2-2, with 7 positions matching TRBD2. The CDR3 sequence is 14 residues long. Germline V lookup: CDR1 SEHNR, CDR2 FQNEAQ (reference sequence). J gave up 6 bases and V 6 bases, and 7 bases lay outside the gene matches.

This clonotype came up many times. J is TRBJ2-3 and V is TRBV5-6, with 9 bases fitting TRBD1. With V trimmed by 4 bases and J by 2 bases, 11 bases remained unmatched. This CDR3 is 17 amino acids long. The V gene's germline CDR1 is SGHDT and CDR2 YYEEEE. DNA for the CDR3: TGTGCCAGCAGCATTGGAGGACGGACAGGGGACACAGATACGCAGTATTTT. Protein sequence: CASSIGGRTGDTDTQYF.

There are many counts of this clonotype. This chain connects TRBV18 to TRBJ1-2; TRBD1 might be the D (6 bases). V was trimmed by 2 bases and J by 0 bases, leaving 16 bases between them. The CDR3 totals 17 residues. Germline-derived CDR1 and CDR2 are KGHSH and LQKENI. CDR3 residues: CASSPRDTVRPNYGYTF. The CDR3 nucleotides read TGTGCCAGCTCACCAAGGGACACCGTACGACCTAACTATGGCTACACCTTC.

This clonotype was detected ten times or more. The chain employs TRBV20-1 and TRBJ2-2; 10 positions agree with TRBD2. Looked up from germline, CDR1 is DFQATT and CDR2 is SNEGSKA (reference sequence). The ends lost 1 base at V and 1 base at J; junction bases unmatched: 3. This CDR3 spans 16 amino acids. The CDR3 sequence: CSARVRLAGNTGELFF. In DNA form, the CDR3 reads TGCAGTGCTAGAGTCCGACTAGCGGGGAACACCGGGGAGCTGTTTTTT.

This clonotype was observed many times. V usage is TRBV7-2 and J usage is TRBJ1-1; D is unclear. V was pared by 1 base and J by 0 bases, with 6 bases between. There are 14 residues in the CDR3. CDR1 is SGHTA and CDR2 is FQGNSA in the germline V gene. The CDR3 here is CASSLVTLNTEAFF. The DNA of the CDR3 is TGTGCCAGCAGCTTAGTCACCTTGAACACTGAAGCTTTCTTT.

This clonotype came up a few times. The chain couples TRBV4-2 to TRBJ2-1; TRBD1 agrees at 7 bases. Germline-derived CDR1 and CDR2 are LGHNA and YNFKEQ. Unmatched junction bases numbered 9, after V lost 3 bases and J lost 4 bases. The length of the CDR3 is 16 residues. The CDR3 bases are TGTGCCAGCAGCCAGCAAGGGGGCGCAGAATACAATGAGCAGTTCTTC. This gives the protein CASSQQGGAEYNEQFF.

This clonotype occurred a few times. This sequence may be a read error, since a much larger clone differs from it by one base. V is TRBV10-2 and J is TRBJ2-3; D gene ambiguous. The CDR3 totals 13 residues. CDR1 and CDR2 from the germline V gene are WSHSY and SAAADI. CDR3 amino acids: CASSPVTADKQYF. CDR3 nucleotide sequence: TGCGCCAGCAGCCCCGTTACAGCAGATAAGCAGTATTTT.

In this sample, this clonotype turned up many times. J is TRBJ2-1 and V is TRBV20-1; D unclear. Germline V gives CDR1 DFQATT, CDR2 SNEGSKA (reference sequence). The CDR3 is made up of 15 amino acids. Deletions cut 3 bases from V and 0 bases from J, with 12 bases between. CDR3 sequence reads: CSARPPSSSYNEQFF. CDR3 DNA: TGCAGTGCTAGGCCCCCTTCGAGCTCCTACAATGAGCAGTTCTTC.

In its sample, this clonotype was seen many times. The J gene is TRBJ2-5, the V gene TRBV3-1, with 8 bases aligning to TRBD1. The CDR3 totals 14 residues. Trimming removed 1 base from V and 4 bases from J; junction bases left unmatched: 2. Germline loops: CDR1 LGHDT, CDR2 YNNKEL (reference sequence). The chain's CDR3 is CASSQGQGRETQYF. The CDR3 coding sequence is TGTGCCAGCAGCCAAGGACAGGGGCGAGAGACCCAGTACTTC.

This clonotype was found many times. V gene TRBV20-1 combines with J gene TRBJ2-7; D gene unclear. Trimming cost V 2 bases and J 1 base, with 9 bases left between them. The CDR3 covers 13 residues. Per germline, CDR1 DFQATT and CDR2 SNEGSKA (reference sequence). CDR3 nucleotide sequence: TGCAGTGCTAGACTCTCGTTATCCTACGAGCAGTACTTC. It translates to CSARLSLSYEQYF.

Many counts were recorded for this clonotype. This rearrangement joins TRBV9 to TRBJ2-7; TRBD2 matches at 10 bases. The CDR3 runs 15 residues. Looked up from germline, CDR1 is SGDLS and CDR2 is YYNGEE. V was clipped by 1 base and J by 6 bases; unmatched bases: 7. The CDR3 sequence is CASSVTSGTYSEQYF. CDR3 nucleotides: TGTGCCAGCAGCGTAACTAGCGGGACTTATAGCGAGCAGTACTTC.

This clonotype was seen ten or more times. The CDR3 sequence: CSARTGNQPQHF. The CDR3 nucleotides read TGCAGTGCTCGAACCGGCAATCAGCCCCAGCATTTT. The chain joins TRBV20-1 to TRBJ1-5; D is ambiguous. The CDR3 covers 12 residues. The V gene lost 5 bases and the J gene lost 2 bases, with 7 bases spanning the gap. Germline lookup yields CDR1 DFQATT and CDR2 SNEGSKA (reference sequence).

This clonotype was detected a few times. This could be a read error, since a much larger clone is one nucleotide away. The V and J genes are TRBV15 and TRBJ1-5, with D tentatively TRBD1 (6 bases). The germline CDR1 and CDR2 sequences are LNHNV and YYDKDF (reference sequence). The CDR3 has 15 amino acids. The CDR3 nucleotides read TGTGCCACCAGCAGAGGGGACATTAGCAATCAGCCCCAGAATTTT. Protein: CATSRGDISNQPQNF.

This clonotype was seen at least ten times. The gene calls are TRBV4-3 and TRBJ2-2; D is tentatively TRBD1 or TRBD2 (6 bases each). Germline loops: CDR1 LGHNA, CDR2 YSLEER. The CDR3 is made up of 14 amino acids. V was trimmed by 6 bases and J by 5 bases, leaving 13 bases between them. The DNA of the CDR3 is TGCGCCAGCAGATCCAGAGGGGGGACCGGGGAGCTGTTTTTT. It encodes CASRSRGGTGELFF.

This clonotype was seen many times. The chain is built from TRBV12-3 or TRBV12-4 and TRBJ1-2; D gene uncertain. Deletions cut 2 bases from V and 2 bases from J, with 12 bases between. This CDR3 is 15 amino acids long. The CDR3 loop is CASSLFRYRNYGYTF. The CDR3 nucleotides are TGTGCCAGCAGTTTATTCCGGTACCGAAACTATGGCTACACCTTC.